The 27 T cell receptor beta chains reported below all come from one sample, sequenced in a study of identical twins. TCRdb redid the calling of the 5' RACE reads with MiXCR, one entry per CDR3 protein. The sample shows roughly 490,000 distinct CDR3 sequences, 13% to 15% of them seen only once. The same data also went into a second study, on yellow fever vaccine responses in identical twins.

The sequencing input was CD4+ T cells sorted from blood. The receptors here all came from a woman aged 18-29 years in good health.

The table lists this clonotype with many counts. The rearrangement uses TRBV12-3 or TRBV12-4 and TRBJ2-5; no firm D call. The CDR3 is made up of 13 amino acids. The V end lost 5 bases, the J end lost 2 bases, and 9 bases lay between the germline ends. Written as DNA, the CDR3 is TGTGCCAGCAGTCGGGTGGGGCAAGAGACCCAGTACTTC. Translated, it gives CASSRVGQETQYF.

The chain employs TRBV19 and TRBJ1-1, with TRBD1 as a possible D gene (5 bases). This CDR3 comprises 11 residues. V lost 6 bases to trimming and J lost 5 bases, with 7 bases between them. Germline V gene lookup returns CDR1 LNHDA and CDR2 SQIVND (reference sequence). CDR3 region: CASRQVTEAFF. In nucleotides, the CDR3 is TGTGCCAGTAGACAGGTAACTGAAGCTTTCTTT.

As to this clonotype: Mismatch with germline at one junction end may stem from a read error. The chain is built from TRBV6-2 or TRBV6-3 and TRBJ2-3, with no clear D. Germline assignment: CDR1 MNHEY and CDR2 SVGEGT. CDR3 size: 12 residues. The chain's CDR3 is CATSRSTDMQYF. CDR3 nucleotide sequence: TGTGCCACATCCAGGAGCACAGATATGCAGTATTTT.

This clonotype showed up just a few times. The chain uses TRBV5-6 and TRBJ2-3, with D possibly matching TRBD2 (6 bases). Looked up from germline, CDR1 is SGHDT and CDR2 is YYEEEE. The CDR3 consists of 15 residues. Trimming left V 0 bases short and J 3 bases short, with 11 bases between. CDR3 residues: CASSLAGLRTDTQYF. The CDR3 DNA reads TGTGCCAGCAGCTTGGCGGGACTCCGAACAGATACGCAGTATTTT.

V is TRBV30 and J is TRBJ1-1, with unresolved D. The CDR3 runs to 13 residues. From germline, CDR1 is GTSNPN and CDR2 SVGIG (reference sequence). V shed 1 base and J shed 1 base, with 7 bases lying between them. The CDR3 spells CAWSELQNTEAFF. The DNA of the CDR3 is TGTGCCTGGAGTGAGCTTCAGAACACTGAAGCTTTCTTT.

V is TRBV11-3 and J is TRBJ2-5; no definite D call. The CDR3 length is 14 residues. V was cut by 4 bases and J by 5 bases, with 14 bases left in between. From germline, CDR1 is SGHNT and CDR2 YENEEA. The CDR3 coding sequence is TGTGCCAGCAGCTCAAAAGAGACATCTGAGACCCAGTACTTC. This gives the protein CASSSKETSETQYF.

This clonotype came up many times. The chain employs TRBV5-1 and TRBJ2-3; 7 bases align to TRBD2. In germline, CDR1 is SGHRS, CDR2 YFSETQ. V trimming: 4 bases; J trimming: 4 bases; junction bases outside the gene matches: 15. CDR3 size: 17 residues. CDR3 sequence (DNA): TGCGCCAGCAGCCTCGCCGTACTAGCGAGTGTCCCAGATACGCAGTATTTT. This gives the protein CASSLAVLASVPDTQYF.

The rearrangement uses TRBV7-9 and TRBJ2-1; 8 positions match TRBD1. The CDR3 is 16 amino acids. CDR1 is SEHNR, CDR2 FQNEAQ, per germline (reference sequence). J was trimmed by 5 bases and V by 5 bases; bases with no gene match: 11. CDR3 nucleotide sequence: TGTGCCAGCAGCACCGGACAGGGTTCGGGTGACAATGAGCAGTTCTTC. It yields the protein CASSTGQGSGDNEQFF. Using reference TRBV7-9 and TRBJ2-1 for the parts outside the CDR3, the full variable domain is DTGVSQNPRHKITKRGQNVTFRCDPISEHNRLYWYRQTLGQGPEFLTYFQNEAQLEKSRLLSDRFSAERPKGSFSTLEIQRTEQGDSAMYLCASSTGQGSGDNEQFFGPGTRLTVL.

V is TRBV20-1 and J is TRBJ2-7; 11 bases align to TRBD2. CDR3 size: 16 residues. Germline V CDR1 and CDR2: DFQATT, SNEGSKA (reference sequence). V shed 0 bases, J shed 2 bases, and the junction held 6 bases outside the gene matches. CDR3 coding DNA: TGCAGTGCTAGAGATTTGGCTAGCGGGGGGCCCTACGAGCAGTACTTC. It specifies CSARDLASGGPYEQYF.

V gene TRBV6-5 combines with J gene TRBJ2-5; no clear D gene. The CDR3 sequence is 13 residues long. Germline loops: CDR1 MNHEY, CDR2 SVGAGI. The V gene lost 3 bases and the J gene lost 5 bases, with 10 bases spanning the gap. In nucleotides, the CDR3 is TGTGCCAGCAGTTATAAAGGGTACGAGACCCAGTACTTC. This encodes CASSYKGYETQYF.

This clonotype was picked up a small number of times. V usage is TRBV10-3 and J usage is TRBJ2-7, with D possibly matching TRBD1 (5 bases). The CDR3 runs to 14 residues. V was cut by 10 bases and J by 0 bases, with 16 bases left in between. Germline CDR1 and CDR2: ENHRY and SYGVKD. This CDR3 reads CATVVTESSYEQYF. The CDR3 coding sequence is TGTGCCACCGTTGTGACAGAGAGCTCCTACGAGCAGTACTTC.

This clonotype has only a few counts. This chain's CDR3 is CASSSPGRTTYEQYF. The CDR3 DNA sequence: TGTGCCAGCAGCTCCCCGGGACGGACGACGTACGAGCAGTACTTC. The chain uses TRBV7-8 and TRBJ2-7; D might be TRBD1 or TRBD2, each matching 5 bases. Germline lookup yields CDR1 SGHVS and CDR2 FQNEAQ. V gave up 4 bases and J gave up 4 bases, with 17 bases separating them. The CDR3 totals 15 residues.

This clonotype appeared a few times. The rearrangement links TRBV28 to TRBJ2-1, with 11 bases aligning to TRBD2. V lost 4 bases, J lost 6 bases, and 5 bases stayed unmatched. Germline lookup yields CDR1 MDHEN and CDR2 SYDVKM. This CDR3 is built from 15 residues. The CDR3 nucleotides are TGTGCCAGCAGTTACCGCGGACTAGCGGGCAATGAGCAGTTCTTC. This codes for CASSYRGLAGNEQFF.

In nucleotides, the CDR3 is TGTGCCAGCAGCTCGCGGGACACCTCCTACAATGAGCAGTTCTTC. It yields the protein CASSSRDTSYNEQFF. The chain recombines TRBV11-2 with TRBJ2-1; D might be TRBD1 or TRBD2, each matching 6 bases. Trimming took 4 bases from V and 0 from J, leaving 10 bases between them. The germline CDR1 and CDR2 sequences are SGHAT and FQNNGV. The CDR3 consists of 15 residues.

This clonotype was detected only a few times. This chain uses TRBV29-1 with TRBJ2-7, with D unresolved. The CDR3 is 11 amino acids. Trimming shortened V by 5 bases and J by 5 bases, and 10 bases separated the two germline ends. Per the germline V gene, CDR1 is SQVTM and CDR2 is ANQGSEA. The chain's CDR3 is CSVILTNEQYF. For the CDR3, the DNA is TGCAGCGTTATTCTAACCAACGAGCAGTACTTC.

This clonotype was counted between two and nine times. This rearrangement joins TRBV28 to TRBJ2-1; TRBD2 agrees at 8 bases. This CDR3 contains 15 residues. Germline V gene data show CDR1 as MDHEN and CDR2 as SYDVKM. J was trimmed by 1 base and V by 6 bases; bases with no gene match: 5. The CDR3 DNA sequence: TGTGCCAGCAGACCCAGCGGGGGATCCTACAATGAGCAGTTCTTC. It yields the protein CASRPSGGSYNEQFF.

This clonotype was picked up a small number of times. The chain joins TRBV9 to TRBJ2-5, with D perhaps TRBD2 (6 bases). V was pared by 0 bases and J by 5 bases, with 11 bases between. CDR3 length equals 14 residues. The germline V gene encodes CDR1 SGDLS and CDR2 YYNGEE. The CDR3 DNA reads TGTGCCAGCAGCGTAGGTGGGGGGTTGGAGACCCAGTACTTC. Protein sequence: CASSVGGGLETQYF.

This chain links TRBV20-1 with TRBJ2-1; TRBD1 matches 8 bases. CDR3 length: 14 residues. The germline CDR1 and CDR2 sequences are DFQATT and SNEGSKA (reference sequence). V was pared by 3 bases and J by 12 bases, with 13 bases of the junction left unmatched. In DNA, the CDR3 is TGCAGTGCTAGTTTGACAGGGGAACCGTTAAGGCAGTTCTTC. Protein sequence: CSASLTGEPLRQFF.

This clonotype has a handful of counts. The chain is built from TRBV5-1 and TRBJ2-5, with 7 bases identical to TRBD1. The germline V gene has CDR1 SGHRS and CDR2 YFSETQ. The CDR3 contains 15 residues. J was trimmed by 2 bases and V by 0 bases; bases with no gene match: 4. The CDR3 loop reads CASSLGDRPQETQYF. As DNA, the CDR3 is TGCGCCAGCAGCTTGGGGGACAGACCACAAGAGACCCAGTACTTC.

Only a few counts were recorded for this clonotype. This chain joins TRBV4-2 and TRBJ2-7; 13 bases fit TRBD2. This CDR3 spans 16 amino acids. The ends lost 1 base at V and 3 bases at J; junction bases unmatched: 3. Germline assignment: CDR1 LGHNA and CDR2 YNFKEQ. In DNA form, the CDR3 reads TGTGCCAGCAGCCAAGGGGGACTAGCGGGACTCTACGAGCAGTACTTC. The encoded protein is CASSQGGLAGLYEQYF.

The V call is TRBV20-1, the J call TRBJ1-5; TRBD1 aligns across 7 bases. There are 13 residues in the CDR3. Germline V gene sequence: CDR1 DFQATT, CDR2 SNEGSKA (reference sequence). V was clipped by 6 bases and J by 1 base; unmatched bases: 3. CDR3 sequence: CSAHRGSNQPQHF. The DNA for the CDR3 is TGCAGTGCCCACAGGGGAAGCAATCAGCCCCAGCATTTT.

The rearrangement links TRBV20-1 to TRBJ2-5, with 9 bases matching TRBD1. CDR1 DFQATT and CDR2 SNEGSKA come from the germline V gene (reference sequence). The length of the CDR3 is 14 residues. Unmatched junction bases numbered 7, after V lost 4 bases and J lost 4 bases. The CDR3 coding sequence is TGCAGTGCTATAAACAGGGGGCGGTCAGAGACCCAGTACTTC. Translating gives CSAINRGRSETQYF.

The chain recombines TRBV15 with TRBJ2-1; TRBD2 is a possible D gene (5 bases). Germline values: CDR1 LNHNV, CDR2 YYDKDF (reference sequence). The CDR3 has 12 amino acids. The CDR3 loop reads CDNSENDNEQFF. The CDR3, as DNA: TGTGATAATAGCGAGAATGACAATGAGCAGTTCTTC.

The rearrangement links TRBV5-5 to TRBJ1-2; no clear D. This CDR3 has 15 amino acids. Germline lookup yields CDR1 SGHKS and CDR2 YYEKEE (reference sequence). The V end lost 4 bases, the J end lost 2 bases, and 15 bases lay between the germline ends. The CDR3 sequence: CASSPELKSNYGYTF. CDR3 DNA sequence: TGTGCCAGCAGCCCCGAACTAAAATCAAACTATGGCTACACCTTC.

V usage is TRBV6-5 and J usage is TRBJ2-7, with a weak D call TRBD1 (6 bases). The V end lost 5 bases, the J end lost 5 bases, and 7 bases lay between the germline ends. The CDR3 length is 11 residues. Per the germline V gene, CDR1 is MNHEY and CDR2 is SVGAGI. The CDR3 DNA follows: TGTGCCAGCAGTAGACAGGACGAGCAGTACTTC. Translated, it gives CASSRQDEQYF.

This clonotype was found many times. The gene calls are TRBV20-1 and TRBJ1-2; 7 bases align to TRBD1. The CDR3 contains 13 residues. The germline CDR1 and CDR2 sequences are DFQATT and SNEGSKA (reference sequence). J was trimmed by 7 bases and V by 6 bases; bases with no gene match: 11. As DNA, the CDR3 is TGCAGTGCGGAAGGACAGGAGGCCTTTGGCTACACCTTC. Its translation is CSAEGQEAFGYTF.

The chain employs TRBV2 and TRBJ2-1; D gene unclear. The CDR3 loop spans 12 amino acids. Germline V gene data show CDR1 as SNHLY and CDR2 as FYNNEI. V shed 6 bases and J shed 9 bases, with 12 bases lying between them. The CDR3 protein is CASRAIAGEQFF. CDR3 DNA sequence: TGTGCCAGCAGGGCGATAGCTGGTGAGCAGTTCTTC.